The present T cell receptor (beta chain) was sequenced within a study of T cell repertoires in cytomegalovirus infection. Looking at the study overall: In the study, CMV epitopes included recently identified HLA-C-restricted and well-studied HLA-B-restricted ones. An indication of both CMV infection and matching HLA type came from public TCR beta signatures.

This clonotype has just a few counts. The antigen remains unidentified. Study findings and constraints: HLA-C-restricted CMV clonotypes gave the most frequent clonotype in two of eight donors. Identification of carriers of CMV plus the relevant HLA was achieved through cumulative public TCR beta family frequency.

Trimming removed 3 bases at V and 0 bases at J, with 15 bases between. The CDR3 is made up of 17 amino acids. CDR1 is SQVTM and CDR2 is ANQGSEA in the germline V gene. One entry per CDR3 protein, called by TCRdb with MiXCR from the reads. The table includes around 300,000 distinct CDR3 sequences, roughly 21% detected once. This TCR derives from a human donor in good health (CMV status not recorded). Some clones in this sample may be carry-over from other donors' samples. The sample here was cultured PBMCs, taken from culture after CMV antigen stimulation. The genes are TRBV29-1 and TRBJ2-6; D uncertain. CDR3 amino acids: CSVDSGRSYSGANVLTF. The CDR3 nucleotides read TGCAGCGTTGATTCCGGCAGGTCCTACTCTGGGGCCAACGTCCTGACTTTC.